This T cell receptor beta chain came from a study of technical replicates of blood from a few donors. CDR1 MNHEY and CDR2 SMNVEV come from the germline V gene (reference sequence). This CDR3 is built from 14 residues. V gave up 2 bases and J gave up 4 bases, with 11 bases separating them. Produced via immunoSEQ multiplex PCR; TCRdb's table is partial and in-frame only. The top ten clones hold under 0.5% of a sample with 72,000 or so clones, 90% to 95% of them seen once. The TCR originated in a human donor in good health. The sample consisted of T cells isolated from PBMCs. The chain has TRBV27 and TRBJ2-5; the D gene is possibly TRBD2 (6 bases). CDR3 amino acids: CASSLVGSGETQYF. CDR3 DNA sequence: TGTGCCAGCAGTTTAGTCGGGAGTGGAGAGACCCAGTACTTC.